The 14 T cell receptor beta chains presented below share a single source sample, sequenced in a study of CD8 T cells in Susac syndrome (dated by TCRdb to between 2019 and 2020). Library preparation employed the immunoSEQ multiplex PCR assay. RNA was extracted with the RNeasy kit and 0.5 to 1 ug was reverse transcribed using random hexamers. TCRdb applied fastp at Q25 and MiXCR to the public reads, then kept only in-frame beta chains. CDR3 protein sequences are deduplicated, and each keeps its most common genes and DNA. In this sample the table shows 250,000 to 300,000 distinct CDR3 sequences, about 89% of which occur a single time. The top ten hold 0.18% of the sample. The sample comprised CD8+ T cells from PBMCs. The receptors were gathered from a human donor with multiple sclerosis.

V is TRBV7-9 and J is TRBJ1-1, with 7 bases identical to TRBD1. Germline values: CDR1 SEHNR, CDR2 FQNEAQ (reference sequence). V was pared by 5 bases and J by 0 bases, with 6 bases of the junction left unmatched. This CDR3 spans 15 amino acids. The CDR3 bases are TGTGCCAGCAGCCGACGGGACAGTTTGAACACTGAAGCTTTCTTT. Residues: CASSRRDSLNTEAFF.

The chain carries TRBV10-3 and TRBJ2-3, with 14 bases that match TRBD2. The CDR3 consists of 15 residues. Germline assignment: CDR1 ENHRY and CDR2 SYGVKD. Unmatched junction bases numbered 3, after V lost 7 bases and J lost 3 bases. CDR3 in DNA: TGTGCCATCAAAGGACTAGCGGGGGGTACAGATACGCAGTATTTT. Translating it yields CAIKGLAGGTDTQYF.

The CDR3, as DNA: TGTGCCAGCAGTACCCGGACTAGCGGGATGATAGAGACCCAGTACTTC. It specifies CASSTRTSGMIETQYF. This chain links TRBV28 with TRBJ2-5, with 12 bases fitting TRBD2. From germline, CDR1 is MDHEN and CDR2 SYDVKM. The CDR3 totals 16 residues. The V gene end was trimmed by 5 bases and the J gene end by 4 bases; junction bases not matched to a gene: 8.

V usage is TRBV25-1 and J usage is TRBJ2-5; D is perhaps TRBD2 (6 bases). This CDR3 is built from 13 residues. Looked up from germline, CDR1 is MGHDK and CDR2 is SYGVNS. V was clipped by 5 bases and J by 5 bases, with 12 bases between them. The CDR3 nucleotides are TGTGCCAGCAGTCTGGGAGGACGGGAGACCCAGTACTTC. This encodes CASSLGGRETQYF.

The V gene is TRBV28, the J gene TRBJ2-1; D ambiguous. Germline V gene sequence: CDR1 MDHEN, CDR2 SYDVKM. The CDR3 length is 15 residues. V gave up 2 bases and J gave up 8 bases, with 16 bases separating them. The CDR3 region is CASSLPQTRKHEQFF. The CDR3 DNA reads as TGTGCCAGCAGTTTACCCCAGACACGGAAGCATGAGCAGTTCTTC. Full variable domain (missing parts from reference TRBV28 and TRBJ2-1): DVKVTQSSRYLVKRTGEKVFLECVQDMDHENMFWYRQDPGLGLRLIYFSYDVKMKEKGDIPEGYSVSREKKERFSLILESASTNQTSMYLCASSLPQTRKHEQFFGPGTRLTVL.

The chain recombines TRBV2 with TRBJ2-7; 8 bases are shared with TRBD2. V was clipped by 1 base and J by 3 bases; unmatched bases: 5. This CDR3 has 15 residues. The germline V gene encodes CDR1 SNHLY and CDR2 FYNNEI. CDR3 sequence: CASSEVRAGDYEQYF. The CDR3, as DNA: TGTGCCAGCAGTGAAGTCCGAGCGGGGGACTACGAGCAGTACTTC.

The V gene is TRBV21-1, the J gene TRBJ2-1; TRBD1 was called by the table and not checked on the DNA. TRBV21-1 is reported as a pseudogene. This CDR3 region has 13 residues. The CDR3 DNA reads TGTGCCAGCACCGAGACAGTCTACAATGAGCAGTTCTTC. Amino acid sequence: CASTETVYNEQFF.

The chain has TRBV9 and TRBJ2-1; 12 nucleotides align to TRBD2. This CDR3 spans 20 amino acids. Per germline, CDR1 SGDLS and CDR2 YYNGEE. The V and J ends lost 4 bases and 9 bases, in that order; junction bases with no gene match: 23. The DNA of the CDR3 is TGTGCCAGCAGCTCTAGCGGGGGGGCCCCAATCTCTAATTATCGGGTTGAGCAGTTCTTC. It codes for CASSSSGGAPISNYRVEQFF.

This clonotype was seen just once. This rearrangement joins TRBV6-4 to TRBJ2-1; TRBD1 matches 8 bases. The V gene end was trimmed by 5 bases and the J gene end by 5 bases; junction bases not matched to a gene: 11. The germline V gene encodes CDR1 MRHNA and CDR2 SNTAGT. This CDR3 has 16 amino acids. The DNA for the CDR3 is TGTGCCAGCAGTCCCTCCGGACAGGGAAGCGACAATGAGCAGTTCTTC. Residues: CASSPSGQGSDNEQFF.

The V gene is TRBV29-1, the J gene TRBJ2-7; D perhaps matches TRBD2 (7 bases). The CDR3 loop spans 15 amino acids. Trimming shortened V by 1 base and J by 3 bases, and 16 bases separated the two germline ends. Germline CDR1 SQVTM, CDR2 ANQGSEA. In DNA, the CDR3 is TGCAGCGTTGAAGGGCCCGTGGGGGGGCTCTACGAGCAGTACTTC. This encodes CSVEGPVGGLYEQYF.

The chain links TRBV7-9 to TRBJ1-5, with a weak D call TRBD1 (5 bases). Germline CDR1 reads SEHNR; CDR2 reads FQNEAQ (reference sequence). The ends were cut back, 0 bases at V and 4 bases at J, with 16 bases in the middle. The CDR3 extends over 17 amino acids. The CDR3 DNA reads TGTGCCAGCAGCTTAGCGGGATCTTGGGGGGAGAATCAGCCCCAGCATTTT. Residues: CASSLAGSWGENQPQHF.

The chain has TRBV20-1 and TRBJ1-2; no clear D gene. The CDR3 has 13 amino acids. V was trimmed by 3 bases and J by 6 bases, leaving 14 bases between them. The germline gives CDR1 DFQATT, CDR2 SNEGSKA (reference sequence). The CDR3 reads CSARRENSDGYTF. CDR3 sequence (DNA): TGCAGTGCTAGGAGGGAGAATTCGGATGGCTACACCTTC.

The V call is TRBV7-4, the J call TRBJ2-5; D is possibly TRBD2 (6 bases). The CDR3 is made up of 18 amino acids. Germline V gene sequence: CDR1 SGHVT, CDR2 SQSDAQ. Trimming took 2 bases from V and 3 from J, leaving 22 bases between them. CDR3 in amino acids: CASSLFGEVVWREETQYF. The CDR3 DNA sequence: TGTGCCAGCAGCTTATTTGGGGAGGTGGTCTGGAGGGAAGAGACCCAGTACTTC.

The rearrangement joins TRBV6-5 to TRBJ1-2; no reliable D call. With 0 bases removed from V and 10 bases from J, the gap between germline ends came to 12 bases. Germline values: CDR1 MNHEY, CDR2 SVGAGI. CDR3 length: 13 residues. Written as DNA, the CDR3 is TGTGCCAGCAGTTACTCGAGTGCGGTTCCCTACACCTTC. It translates to CASSYSSAVPYTF.